The next 12 T cell receptor beta chains were all read from a single sample in a study of neoadjuvant anti-PD-1 for oral cavity cancer. Produced via immunoSEQ multiplex PCR; TCRdb's table is partial and in-frame only. The top ten clones hold about 2.5% of a sample with fewer than 70,000 clones, around 80% of them seen once. The specimen was PBMCs, collected before nivolumab (anti-PD-1) treatment. All receptors derive from a person aged 35-79 years with oral cavity squamous cell carcinoma.

V is TRBV6-5 and J is TRBJ1-1; TRBD1 aligns across 9 bases. V lost 5 bases to trimming and J lost 0 bases; unmatched junction nucleotides: 4. Germline assignment: CDR1 MNHEY and CDR2 SVGAGI. CDR3 size: 15 residues. CDR3 in amino acids: CASSGTGLMNTEAFF. The CDR3 coding sequence is TGTGCCAGCAGTGGGACAGGGCTCATGAACACTGAAGCTTTCTTT.

J is TRBJ2-2 and V is TRBV6-1, with D uncertain. V was shortened by 4 bases and J by 0 bases, with 12 bases between the two germline ends. CDR1 MNHNS and CDR2 SASEGT come from the germline V gene. This CDR3 region has 16 residues. The CDR3 loop is CASSVLGDANTGELFF. The CDR3 nucleotides are TGTGCCAGCAGTGTGCTAGGAGACGCGAACACCGGGGAGCTGTTTTTT.

V and J are TRBV30 and TRBJ1-4, with D unresolved. Between the trimmed V and J ends, which lost 3 bases and 1 base, there was a span of 9 bases. The V gene's germline CDR1 is GTSNPN and CDR2 SVGIG (reference sequence). This CDR3 has 14 amino acids. CDR3 in amino acids: CAWSFGITNEKLFF. The CDR3, as DNA: TGTGCCTGGAGCTTCGGGATAACTAATGAAAAACTGTTTTTT.

This clone has just one count. V usage is TRBV6-1 and J usage is TRBJ1-1; D gene unclear. From germline, CDR1 is MNHNS and CDR2 SASEGT. CDR3 length: 12 residues. The V end lost 8 bases, the J end lost 5 bases, and 12 bases lay between the germline ends. The CDR3 region is CASGSRVTEAFF. CDR3 bases: TGTGCCAGCGGGAGCCGGGTGACTGAAGCTTTCTTT.

The chain joins TRBV5-1 to TRBJ2-7, with unresolved D. Germline V gene sequence: CDR1 SGHRS, CDR2 YFSETQ. The CDR3 has 14 residues. V was cut by 2 bases and J by 5 bases, with 14 bases left in between. As DNA, the CDR3 is TGCGCCAGCAGCTTAAGGGCTCCCGCCGACGAGCAGTACTTC. Its translation is CASSLRAPADEQYF.

This chain joins TRBV2 and TRBJ2-3, with D unclear. The V gene's germline CDR1 is SNHLY and CDR2 FYNNEI. V gave up 3 bases and J gave up 2 bases, with 12 bases separating them. The CDR3 has 15 residues. This chain's CDR3 is CASSEPSAFTDTQYF. The DNA of the CDR3 is TGTGCCAGCAGTGAGCCAAGCGCTTTCACAGATACGCAGTATTTT.

The rearrangement uses TRBV6-4 and TRBJ2-3; 8 bases line up with TRBD1. V was pared by 2 bases and J by 3 bases, with 4 bases of the junction left unmatched. Germline assignment: CDR1 MRHNA and CDR2 SNTAGT. The CDR3 consists of 15 residues. The CDR3: CASSDGQGDTDTQYF. The DNA for the CDR3 is TGTGCCAGCAGTGACGGACAGGGTGATACAGATACGCAGTATTTT.

This clone showed up just a few times. This chain links TRBV5-1 with TRBJ1-3; D is possibly TRBD1 (5 bases). The CDR3 totals 14 residues. Germline V gene sequence: CDR1 SGHRS, CDR2 YFSETQ. The V end was cut by 1 base, the J end by 1 base, with 6 bases between. CDR3 sequence (DNA): TGCGCCAGCAGCTTGACAGGATCTGGAAACACCATATATTTT. As protein: CASSLTGSGNTIYF.

V usage is TRBV9 and J usage is TRBJ1-1; D gene ambiguous. CDR1 and CDR2 (germline): SGDLS, YYNGEE. The CDR3 sequence is 12 residues long. Trimming removed 4 bases from V and 9 bases from J, with 13 bases in between. The CDR3 loop is CASSPEVDQAFF. In DNA, the CDR3 is TGTGCCAGCAGCCCTGAGGTTGACCAAGCTTTCTTT.

The chain is built from TRBV7-2 and TRBJ1-6; 7 positions agree with TRBD1. Germline V CDR1 and CDR2: SGHTA, FQGNSA. The V gene end was trimmed by 2 bases and the J gene end by 10 bases; junction bases not matched to a gene: 8. This CDR3 spans 15 amino acids. CDR3 sequence reads: CASSLPLGQQSPLHF. In DNA, the CDR3 is TGTGCCAGCAGCTTACCACTGGGACAGCAATCACCCCTCCACTTT.

The rearrangement uses TRBV20-1 and TRBJ1-2, with a weak D call TRBD1 (5 bases). This CDR3 spans 10 amino acids. In germline, CDR1 is DFQATT, CDR2 SNEGSKA (reference sequence). This CDR3 reads CGTVNYGYTF. The DNA for the CDR3 is TGCGGGACGGTAAACTATGGCTACACCTTC.

The rearrangement joins TRBV9 to TRBJ2-7, with 8 bases lining up with TRBD2. CDR3 length: 14 residues. Germline CDR1 and CDR2: SGDLS and YYNGEE. The J segment lost 2 bases and the V segment lost 3 bases, leaving 4 bases of the junction unmatched. DNA of the CDR3: TGTGCCAGCAGCGCTAGCGGGTCAACCTACGAGCAGTACTTC. Residues: CASSASGSTYEQYF. The whole variable domain, remainder taken from reference TRBV9 and TRBJ2-7, is DSGVTQTPKHLITATGQRVTLRCSPRSGDLSVYWYQQSLDQGLQFLIQYYNGEERAKGNILERFSAQQFPDLHSELNLSSLELGDSALYFCASSASGSTYEQYFGPGTRLTVT.